Below, 5 T cell receptor beta chains from the same sample are listed, as sequenced in a study of technical replicates of blood from a few donors. Some clones are missing from TCRdb's copy, which holds only in-frame ones; the method was immunoSEQ multiplex PCR. The repertoire holds tens of thousands of clones, with 93% as singletons. The sample taken for sequencing was T cells isolated from PBMCs. These TCRs come from a human donor in good health.

V usage is TRBV6-1 and J usage is TRBJ2-7; 8 bases map to TRBD2. The CDR3 extends over 15 amino acids. Losses at the gene ends were 5 bases for V and 5 bases for J; bases not matched to a gene: 11. Germline CDR1 reads MNHNS; CDR2 reads SASEGT. CDR3 in amino acids: CASSNLGGAQNEQYF. CDR3 nucleotide sequence: TGTGCCAGCAGTAACCTCGGGGGGGCCCAAAACGAGCAGTACTTC.

The chain combines TRBV27 with TRBJ2-1, with 8 bases that match TRBD1. Germline V gene lookup returns CDR1 MNHEY and CDR2 SMNVEV (reference sequence). V trimming: 7 bases; J trimming: 2 bases; junction bases outside the gene matches: 7. The CDR3 has 15 residues. CDR3 protein: CASKWRDRPYNEQFF. The CDR3 bases are TGTGCCAGCAAATGGAGGGACAGGCCCTACAATGAGCAGTTCTTC.

The CDR3 protein is CASSFPSGGGETQYF. CDR3 in DNA: TGTGCCAGCAGCTTTCCTAGCGGGGGGGGTGAGACCCAGTACTTC. The chain joins TRBV13 to TRBJ2-5; TRBD2 matches 12 bases. Looked up from germline, CDR1 is PRHDT and CDR2 is FYEKMQ (reference sequence). After removal of 3 bases from V and 5 bases from J, the junction contained 4 bases not matched to a gene. This CDR3 region has 15 residues. Looking up the rest from reference TRBV13 and TRBJ2-5 gives the full variable domain: AAGVIQSPRHLIKEKRETATLKCYPIPRHDTVYWYQQGPGQDPQFLISFYEKMQSDKGSIPDRFSAQQFSDYHSELNMSSLELGDSALYFCASSFPSGGGETQYFGPGTRLLVL.

The gene calls are TRBV30 and TRBJ2-5, with D perhaps TRBD2 (7 bases). Germline V gene lookup returns CDR1 GTSNPN and CDR2 SVGIG (reference sequence). CDR3 length: 13 amino acids. The V gene lost 4 bases and the J gene lost 5 bases, with 14 bases spanning the gap. In nucleotides, the CDR3 is TGTGCCTGGATGCGGGGGCTCCGGGAGACCCAGTACTTC. The encoded protein is CAWMRGLRETQYF. The variable domain in full, completed from reference TRBV30 and TRBJ2-5, reads SQTIHQWPATLVQPVGSPLSLECTVEGTSNPNLYWYRQAAGRGLQLLFYSVGIGQISSEVPQNLSASRPQDRQFILSSKKLLLSDSGFYLCAWMRGLRETQYFGPGTRLLVL.

The gene calls are TRBV6-1 and TRBJ2-3; D gene ambiguous. Germline V gene lookup returns CDR1 MNHNS and CDR2 SASEGT. Trimming pared 0 bases from V and 2 bases from J, leaving 15 bases between. CDR3 length: 17 amino acids. Here the CDR3 DNA reads TGTGCCAGCAGTGAAGCGCTTTGGAGTGCGATCACAGATACGCAGTATTTT. Translation gives CASSEALWSAITDTQYF.